Listed below are T cell receptor beta chains from one sample, sequenced in a study of metastatic and nonmetastatic thyroid tumors. TCRdb re-called the PCR reads through MiXCR. In the table there are around 26,000 clones, roughly 19% of which are singletons. Sequenced material: blood. Source of these receptors: a male donor with papillary thyroid cancer or a benign thyroid nodule (not recorded which). Some clones in this sample may be carry-over from other donors' samples. Each CDR3 is given with its conserved first and last residue. D genes are given only for firm matches. Clone size is shown for a subset of rows, as once, few, many or a class of expanded clone.

J: TRBJ2-7
D: .
size: .
V: TRBV7-9
CDR3: CASRYQSYYEQYF
DNA: TGTGCCAGCAGATACCAATCTTACTACGAGCAGTACTTC

J: TRBJ1-2
D: .
size: .
V: TRBV20-1
CDR3: CSAETRGRGYTF
DNA: TGCAGTGCCGAAACCCGGGGGAGAGGCTACACCTTC

J: TRBJ2-6
D: .
size: .
V: TRBV19
CDR3: CASRPLSPHRHSGANVLTF
DNA: TGTGCCAGTAGACCGTTGTCGCCACATAGACACTCTGGGGCCAACGTCCTGACTTTC

J: TRBJ1-6
D: .
size: medium-sized
V: TRBV12-3/TRBV12-4
CDR3: CASTPAEPNSPLHF
DNA: TGTGCCAGCACTCCGGCAGAACCTAATTCACCCCTCCACTTT

J: TRBJ1-2
D: .
size: few
V: TRBV2
CDR3: CASSEMGSNYGYTF
DNA: TGTGCCAGCAGTGAAATGGGTTCTAACTATGGCTACACCTTC

J: TRBJ2-1
D: TRBD1
size: medium-sized
V: TRBV5-1
CDR3: CASSFGTGGDEQFF
DNA: TGCGCCAGCAGCTTTGGGACAGGGGGGGATGAGCAGTTCTTC

J: TRBJ1-1
D: .
size: many
V: TRBV5-1
CDR3: CASSLEPDIRDTEAFF
DNA: TGCGCCAGCAGCTTGGAACCGGACATACGGGACACTGAAGCTTTCTTT

J: TRBJ2-2
D: .
size: many
V: TRBV5-1
CDR3: CASSTGQVGGVTGELFF
DNA: TGCGCCAGCAGCACGGGACAGGTTGGGGGGGTCACCGGGGAGCTGTTTTTT

J: TRBJ1-1
D: .
size: many
V: TRBV19
CDR3: CASSTPARGEAFF
DNA: TGTGCCAGTAGTACTCCGGCCCGGGGTGAAGCTTTCTTT

J: TRBJ1-5
D: .
size: .
V: TRBV7-9
CDR3: CASSLQGGNQPQHF
DNA: TGTGCCAGCAGCTTACAGGGAGGCAATCAGCCCCAGCATTTT

J: TRBJ2-7
D: .
size: few
V: TRBV19
CDR3: CASIIDHSYDQYF
DNA: TGTGCCAGTATTATAGATCACAGTTACGATCAGTACTTC

J: TRBJ1-1
D: TRBD1
size: .
V: TRBV7-3
CDR3: CASSLSTGGDTEAFF
DNA: TGTGCCAGCAGCCTAAGCACAGGGGGGGACACTGAAGCTTTCTTT

J: TRBJ2-2
D: .
size: .
V: TRBV5-1
CDR3: CASSLAGGRGGELFF
DNA: TGCGCCAGCAGCTTGGCGGGGGGCCGGGGCGGGGAGCTGTTTTTT

J: TRBJ2-5
D: .
size: .
V: TRBV7-8
CDR3: CASSLGGVLGETQYF
DNA: TGTGCCAGCAGCTTAGGGGGGGTACTAGGAGAGACCCAGTACTTC

J: TRBJ2-7
D: .
size: .
V: TRBV24-1
CDR3: CATSDLRGVDEQYF
DNA: TGTGCCACCAGTGATTTGCGGGGCGTTGACGAACAGTACTTC

J: TRBJ2-1
D: TRBD2
size: many
V: TRBV27
CDR3: CASSPGTSGSIPLF
DNA: TGTGCCAGCAGCCCCGGGACTAGCGGGAGCATACCGCTCTTC

J: TRBJ1-2
D: .
size: medium-sized
V: TRBV2
CDR3: CASSDRATMDGYTF
DNA: TGTGCCAGCAGTGATCGGGCAACCATGGATGGCTACACCTTC

J: TRBJ1-5
D: TRBD1
size: medium-sized
V: TRBV6-1
CDR3: CASSSKQGVNQPQHF
DNA: TGTGCCAGCAGTTCCAAACAGGGGGTGAACCAGCCCCAGCATTTT

J: TRBJ2-3
D: .
size: many
V: TRBV30
CDR3: CAWRQPSTDTQYF
DNA: TGTGCCTGGAGGCAACCTAGCACAGATACGCAGTATTTT

J: TRBJ2-2
D: .
size: medium-sized
V: TRBV27
CDR3: CASSPSAAYTGELFF
DNA: TGTGCCAGCAGTCCTTCGGCCGCATACACCGGGGAGCTGTTTTTT

J: TRBJ2-2
D: .
size: many
V: TRBV7-9
CDR3: CASREPPAGELFF
DNA: TGTGCCAGCAGGGAACCGCCTGCCGGGGAGCTGTTTTTT

J: TRBJ2-3
D: .
size: .
V: TRBV2
CDR3: CASSLTITDTQYF
DNA: TGTGCCAGCAGCTTGACCATCACAGATACGCAGTATTTT

J: TRBJ2-3
D: TRBD1
size: many
V: TRBV6-1
CDR3: CATSGDRGSDTQYF
DNA: TGTGCCACAAGTGGGGACAGGGGGTCAGATACGCAGTATTTT

J: TRBJ1-3
D: .
size: medium-sized
V: TRBV6-1
CDR3: CASYLRGESGNTIYF
DNA: TGTGCCAGCTATTTAAGGGGAGAGTCTGGAAACACCATATATTTT

J: TRBJ2-7
D: .
size: many
V: TRBV27
CDR3: CASRGNYYEQYF
DNA: TGTGCCAGCAGGGGAAATTATTACGAGCAGTACTTC

J: TRBJ2-7
D: .
size: few
V: TRBV20-1
CDR3: CSAAAGVGGREQYF
DNA: TGCAGTGCTGCCGCGGGCGTGGGGGGGCGGGAGCAGTACTTC

J: TRBJ2-3
D: .
size: many
V: TRBV7-6
CDR3: CASSLASTGTDTQYF
DNA: TGTGCCAGCAGCTTAGCATCAACAGGTACAGATACGCAGTATTTT

J: TRBJ2-2
D: .
size: medium-sized
V: TRBV27
CDR3: CASSLPFEGGELFF
DNA: TGTGCCAGCAGTTTACCCTTCGAGGGCGGGGAGCTGTTTTTT

J: TRBJ2-2
D: .
size: .
V: TRBV9
CDR3: CASSAGGTHTWDLFF
DNA: TGTGCCAGCAGCGCCGGCGGGACCCACACCTGGGATCTGTTTTTT

J: TRBJ2-2
D: TRBD1
size: many
V: TRBV19
CDR3: CASSIFLIGDSDNTGELFF
DNA: TGTGCCAGTAGTATTTTTTTAATCGGGGACAGCGATAACACCGGGGAGCTGTTTTTT

J: TRBJ1-2
D: .
size: few
V: TRBV6-5
CDR3: CASSYNYGYTF
DNA: TGTGCCAGCAGTTATAACTATGGCTACACCTTC

J: TRBJ2-1
D: TRBD2
size: medium-sized
V: TRBV2
CDR3: CASRFSGTEQFF
DNA: TGTGCCAGCAGATTTAGCGGGACCGAGCAGTTCTTC

J: TRBJ2-1
D: TRBD2
size: many
V: TRBV13
CDR3: CASSLAGTISGLGTNEQFF
DNA: TGTGCCAGCAGCCTCGCGGGGACGATCTCGGGACTAGGGACCAATGAGCAGTTCTTC

J: TRBJ2-1
D: .
size: .
V: TRBV11-2
CDR3: CASSLDVRDEQFF
DNA: TGTGCCAGCAGCTTAGATGTGAGGGATGAGCAGTTCTTC

J: TRBJ2-7
D: TRBD1
size: .
V: TRBV9
CDR3: CASSGRDRLYYEQYF
DNA: TGTGCCAGCAGCGGCCGGGACAGACTTTATTACGAGCAGTACTTC

J: TRBJ2-7
D: .
size: .
V: TRBV7-9
CDR3: CASSPVTGSYEQYF
DNA: TGTGCCAGCAGCCCCGTAACAGGCTCCTACGAGCAGTACTTC

J: TRBJ1-6
D: .
size: medium-sized
V: TRBV6-6
CDR3: CASSYEGRATAGPLHF
DNA: TGTGCCAGCAGTTACGAAGGACGGGCAACGGCCGGGCCCCTCCACTTT

J: TRBJ1-1
D: TRBD1
size: many
V: TRBV20-1
CDR3: CSAPGTGNTEAFF
DNA: TGCAGTGCTCCCGGGACAGGCAACACTGAAGCTTTCTTT

J: TRBJ2-7
D: .
size: many
V: TRBV5-8
CDR3: CASSWGVEGMRDEQYF
DNA: TGTGCCAGCAGCTGGGGGGTTGAAGGGATGAGGGACGAGCAGTACTTC

J: TRBJ2-1
D: TRBD2
size: .
V: TRBV3-1
CDR3: CASSQVSGGANEQFF
DNA: TGTGCCAGCAGCCAAGTCAGCGGGGGGGCCAATGAGCAGTTCTTC

J: TRBJ2-1
D: .
size: .
V: TRBV6-5
CDR3: CASSYDGSRYNEQFF
DNA: TGTGCCAGCAGTTATGACGGGAGCAGGTACAATGAGCAGTTCTTC

J: TRBJ2-2
D: .
size: .
V: TRBV20-1
CDR3: CSASDTLTGTGELFF
DNA: TGCAGTGCTTCGGACACCCTAACGGGAACCGGGGAGCTGTTTTTT

J: TRBJ2-1
D: .
size: medium-sized
V: TRBV27
CDR3: CASSSSWGEANEQFF
DNA: TGTGCCAGCAGTTCGTCGTGGGGTGAGGCCAATGAGCAGTTCTTC

J: TRBJ2-4
D: .
size: .
V: TRBV15
CDR3: CATSRDLGATNIQYF
DNA: TGTGCCACCAGCAGAGATCTGGGGGCCACGAACATTCAGTACTTC

J: TRBJ1-6
D: TRBD1
size: few
V: TRBV6-1
CDR3: CASSAGTGGNSPLHF
DNA: TGTGCCAGCAGTGCCGGGACAGGGGGTAATTCACCCCTCCACTTT

J: TRBJ1-2
D: .
size: few
V: TRBV27
CDR3: CASRPTGHYGYTF
DNA: TGTGCCAGCAGGCCTACAGGGCACTATGGCTACACCTTC

J: TRBJ2-7
D: TRBD1
size: medium-sized
V: TRBV6-1
CDR3: CASRTDRAGYEQYF
DNA: TGTGCCAGCAGAACGGACAGGGCGGGATACGAGCAGTACTTC

J: TRBJ1-5
D: .
size: many
V: TRBV30
CDR3: CAWKDSNQPQHF
DNA: TGTGCCTGGAAAGATAGCAATCAGCCCCAGCATTTT

J: TRBJ2-3
D: TRBD2
size: many
V: TRBV3-1
CDR3: CASSQDSLAGDTQYF
DNA: TGTGCCAGCAGCCAAGATTCCCTAGCGGGAGATACGCAGTATTTT

J: TRBJ2-7
D: TRBD2
size: .
V: TRBV30
CDR3: CAGAGDSYEQYF
DNA: TGTGCCGGAGCGGGGGACTCCTACGAGCAGTACTTC

J: TRBJ1-4
D: .
size: many
V: TRBV6-1
CDR3: CASSGGPTNEKLFF
DNA: TGTGCCAGCAGTGGGGGGCCGACTAATGAAAAACTGTTTTTT

J: TRBJ2-5
D: .
size: many
V: TRBV2
CDR3: CASSVTDERPQYF
DNA: TGTGCCAGCAGTGTGACAGACGAGAGACCCCAGTACTTC

J: TRBJ1-2
D: TRBD1
size: .
V: TRBV6-6
CDR3: CASSYSDRAWNYGYTF
DNA: TGTGCCAGCAGTTACTCCGACAGGGCCTGGAACTATGGCTACACCTTC

J: TRBJ2-1
D: TRBD2
size: .
V: TRBV3-1
CDR3: CASSQESTWGGSSYNEQFF
DNA: TGTGCCAGCAGCCAAGAATCGACGTGGGGAGGGAGCTCCTACAATGAGCAGTTCTTC

J: TRBJ1-3
D: .
size: .
V: TRBV20-1
CDR3: CSASSHSGNTIYF
DNA: TGTAGTGCTAGTTCTCACTCTGGAAACACCATATATTTT

J: TRBJ1-3
D: .
size: many
V: TRBV20-1
CDR3: CSARARPMSGNTIYF
DNA: TGCAGTGCTAGAGCCAGGCCGATGTCTGGAAACACCATATATTTT

J: TRBJ1-5
D: TRBD1
size: many
V: TRBV20-1
CDR3: CSARASGQGNQPQHF
DNA: TGCAGTGCTAGAGCATCGGGACAGGGGAATCAGCCCCAGCATTTT